Listed here are 20 T cell receptor beta chains from one sample, sequenced in a study of blood T cell repertoires in COVID-19. The assay was immunoSEQ multiplex PCR, and TCRdb's table has in-frame clones only and misses some. The data show 200,000 to 300,000 clones, about 87% seen once. Sample: peripheral blood. The source is a man in his fifties or sixties who had recovered from COVID-19.

This chain connects TRBV19 to TRBJ1-5; D is unclear. V was shortened by 3 bases and J by 4 bases, with 7 bases between the two germline ends. The germline gives CDR1 LNHDA, CDR2 SQIVND (reference sequence). The CDR3 runs to 13 residues. CDR3 sequence: CASSIPGNQPQHF. The DNA of the CDR3 is TGTGCCAGTAGTATTCCGGGAAATCAGCCCCAGCATTTT.

V and J are TRBV6-2 or TRBV6-3 and TRBJ1-1; D gene ambiguous. Trimming stripped 5 bases from V and 7 bases from J, with 14 bases between. The germline V gene encodes CDR1 MNHEY and CDR2 SVGEGT. This CDR3 region has 13 residues. As DNA, the CDR3 is TGTGCCAGCAGTCCCCCTGCGGATGGTGAAGCTTTCTTT. Translation: CASSPPADGEAFF.

The chain links TRBV9 to TRBJ2-3, with D maybe TRBD1 (5 bases). The CDR3 spans 16 residues. CDR1 is SGDLS and CDR2 is YYNGEE in the germline V gene. Trimming removed 4 bases from V and 1 base from J, with 16 bases in between. The CDR3 region has the DNA TGTGCCAGCAGCACCCGACTTATAGGGGGCACAGATACGCAGTATTTT. Amino acid sequence: CASSTRLIGGTDTQYF.

The chain joins TRBV2 to TRBJ2-4; 15 bases match TRBD2. This CDR3 region has 17 residues. Per the germline V gene, CDR1 is SNHLY and CDR2 is FYNNEI. With V trimmed by 6 bases and J by 8 bases, 11 bases remained unmatched. CDR3 nucleotides: TGTGCCAGCAGGCAACGGACTAGCGGGGGGGAAAGGGACATTCAGTACTTC. This encodes CASRQRTSGGERDIQYF.

V and J are TRBV19 and TRBJ1-2; D not certain. This CDR3 contains 11 residues. Trimming removed 5 bases at V and 4 bases at J, with 5 bases between. Germline CDR1 LNHDA, CDR2 SQIVND (reference sequence). The CDR3 reads CASSLGYGYTF. The CDR3 DNA reads as TGTGCCAGTAGTCTCGGCTATGGCTACACCTTC. Full variable domain (rest looked up from reference TRBV19 and TRBJ1-2): DGGITQSPKYLFRKEGQNVTLSCEQNLNHDAMYWYRQDPGQGLRLIYYSQIVNDFQKGDIAEGYSVSREKKESFPLTVTSAQKNPTAFYLCASSLGYGYTFGSGTRLTVV.

In DNA, the CDR3 is TGTGCCAGCAGCCCCAGGAAGACAGAAGTAAAAAGTTTCTTT. Encoded protein: CASSPRKTEVKSFF. The chain carries TRBV27 and TRBJ1-1; D perhaps matches TRBD1 (5 bases). The germline V and J ends were trimmed by 6 bases and 13 bases, with 24 bases remaining between them. The CDR3 consists of 14 residues. Per germline, CDR1 MNHEY and CDR2 SMNVEV (reference sequence).

This chain joins TRBV24-1 and TRBJ2-7; TRBD1 matches at 7 bases. The CDR3 sequence is 13 residues long. Germline values: CDR1 KGHDR, CDR2 SFDVKD. With V trimmed by 3 bases and J by 3 bases, 1 base remained unmatched. The DNA for the CDR3 is TGTGCCACCAGTGATAGGGACAGCTACGAGCAGTACTTC. Its translation: CATSDRDSYEQYF.

The rearrangement joins TRBV15 to TRBJ1-3; TRBD1 might be the D (6 bases). CDR1 LNHNV and CDR2 YYDKDF come from the germline V gene (reference sequence). The V end was cut by 5 bases, the J end by 0 bases, with 14 bases between. This CDR3 spans 16 amino acids. The CDR3 nucleotides read TGTGCCACCAGCCTCTGGGGGCCCCGCTCTGGAAACACCATATATTTT. It specifies CATSLWGPRSGNTIYF. Combining the CDR3 with reference TRBV15 and TRBJ1-3 gives the whole variable domain DAMVIQNPRYQVTQFGKPVTLSCSQTLNHNVMYWYQQKSSQAPKLLFHYYDKDFNNEADTPDNFQSRRPNTSFCFLDIRSPGLGDTAMYLCATSLWGPRSGNTIYFGEGSWLTVV.

The count of this clone is one. The rearrangement joins TRBV9 to TRBJ2-2, with TRBD1 matching 10 bases. This CDR3 region has 16 residues. Per germline, CDR1 SGDLS and CDR2 YYNGEE. V shed 4 bases and J 3 bases; nucleotides not matched to a gene: 6. CDR3 DNA: TGTGCCAGCAGCTCATGGACAGGGGGATACACCGGGGAGCTGTTTTTT. Encoded protein: CASSSWTGGYTGELFF.

The chain is built from TRBV2 and TRBJ2-7; possible D gene TRBD2, 7 bases. From germline, CDR1 is SNHLY and CDR2 FYNNEI. V lost 6 bases and J lost 2, with 20 bases in between. This CDR3 comprises 16 residues. The CDR3 DNA sequence: TGTGCCAGCAGGGGGGACCGGCGGGGGCCCCCCTACGAGCAGTACTTC. This gives the protein CASRGDRRGPPYEQYF.

In its sample, this clone was seen once. The gene calls are TRBV27 and TRBJ1-6; weak D call: TRBD1 (5 bases). Trimming took off 8 bases at V and 5 bases at J, with 19 bases between the two ends. The germline gives CDR1 MNHEY, CDR2 SMNVEV (reference sequence). The CDR3 contains 16 residues. CDR3 nucleotide sequence: TGTGCCAGCCGGAACGCAGCAGGGAGGCATAATTCACCCCTCCACTTT. It codes for CASRNAAGRHNSPLHF.

The chain combines TRBV2 with TRBJ1-1; TRBD1 agrees at 7 bases. CDR1 is SNHLY and CDR2 is FYNNEI in the germline V gene. J gave up 7 bases and V 6 bases, and 8 bases lay outside the gene matches. This CDR3 is built from 13 residues. CDR3 sequence reads: CASSFRDSYEAFF. The CDR3 DNA is TGTGCCAGCAGCTTTCGGGACAGCTATGAAGCTTTCTTT.

J is TRBJ1-1 and V is TRBV10-2, with no clear D. From germline, CDR1 is WSHSY and CDR2 SAAADI. The germline V and J ends were trimmed by 10 bases and 2 bases, with 14 bases remaining between them. CDR3 size: 13 residues. CDR3 sequence: CATYLSGNTEAFF. CDR3 bases: TGCGCCACCTACCTGTCAGGTAACACTGAAGCTTTCTTT.

This rearrangement joins TRBV6-5 to TRBJ2-3; 8 nucleotides line up with TRBD2. CDR1 is MNHEY and CDR2 is SVGAGI in the germline V gene. V was pared by 5 bases and J by 0 bases, with 1 base of the junction left unmatched. This CDR3 spans 14 amino acids. CDR3 DNA sequence: TGTGCCAGCAGTCAGCGGGGGAGCACAGATACGCAGTATTTT. Its protein product is CASSQRGSTDTQYF.

The rearrangement joins TRBV18 to TRBJ2-7; 7 bases are shared with TRBD1. The V segment lost 3 bases and the J segment 2 bases; nucleotides outside the gene matches: 13. This CDR3 region has 17 residues. The germline V gene has CDR1 KGHSH and CDR2 LQKENI. The CDR3 nucleotides read TGTGCCAGCTCACCTGAGGACAGGAATATTATTACCTACGAGCAGTACTTC. Residues: CASSPEDRNIITYEQYF.

The chain recombines TRBV6-5 with TRBJ1-2; D remains ambiguous. The CDR3 spans 14 residues. Per the germline V gene, CDR1 is MNHEY and CDR2 is SVGAGI. Trimming took 8 bases from V and 4 from J, leaving 17 bases between them. This chain's CDR3 is CASGRDPSPYGYTF. The CDR3 DNA reads as TGTGCCAGCGGGCGAGATCCTTCCCCCTATGGCTACACCTTC.

The rearrangement joins TRBV6-4 to TRBJ2-1; 11 bases map to TRBD2. Germline V gives CDR1 MRHNA, CDR2 SNTAGT. V lost 3 bases to trimming and J lost 6 bases; unmatched junction nucleotides: 4. This CDR3 is built from 15 residues. The DNA of the CDR3 is TGTGCCAGCAGTGAACTAGCGGGGGTATCCAATGAGCAGTTCTTC. Residues: CASSELAGVSNEQFF.

This chain links TRBV6-5 with TRBJ1-1, with D maybe TRBD1 (5 bases). CDR3 length equals 15 residues. V was clipped by 2 bases and J by 4 bases, with 14 bases between them. Per germline, CDR1 MNHEY and CDR2 SVGAGI. The chain's CDR3 is CASSYPRGGSTEAFF. Written as DNA, the CDR3 is TGTGCCAGCAGTTACCCCCGGGGGGGGTCCACTGAAGCTTTCTTT.

This chain uses TRBV5-1 with TRBJ2-1; 8 positions match TRBD1. CDR1 SGHRS and CDR2 YFSETQ come from the germline V gene. The CDR3 is made up of 16 amino acids. V shed 7 bases, J shed 3 bases, and the junction held 12 bases outside the gene matches. This CDR3 reads CASRAGGQDLYNEQFF. Written as DNA, the CDR3 is TGCGCCAGCCGAGCCGGGGGACAGGACCTCTACAATGAGCAGTTCTTC.

The chain has TRBV5-1 and TRBJ1-1; D not certain. V was shortened by 1 base and J by 5 bases, with 15 bases between the two germline ends. Germline lookup yields CDR1 SGHRS and CDR2 YFSETQ. This CDR3 is built from 15 residues. CDR3 sequence: CASSLPLGRSTEAFF. The CDR3 DNA sequence: TGCGCCAGCAGCTTGCCGCTAGGAAGGTCAACTGAAGCTTTCTTT.